A single T cell receptor beta chain is shown here with its context. For the second PCR, which ran for about 6 to 11 cycles, a sample-barcoded 5' primer and a J-beta primer mix were used. A tag from a template-switch adaptor with 12 random nucleotides marked each cDNA molecule. Each CDR3 protein is one row after TCRdb ran MiXCR on the 5' RACE reads. This sample yields 980,000 or so distinct CDR3 sequences, of which about 48% are seen a single time; 13% belongs to the top ten. The sample originates from a study of blood T cells in healthy people across ages. This CDR3 has 13 amino acids. Trimming took off 0 bases at V and 15 bases at J, with 16 bases between the two ends. Germline CDR1 SGDLS, CDR2 YYNGEE.

The chain carries TRBV9 and TRBJ2-1; D gene uncertain. What was sequenced was blood. The receptor was derived from a man in his thirties or forties in good health. The CDR3 loop is CASSVDEDLGLFF. The DNA of the CDR3 is TGTGCCAGCAGCGTAGATGAGGACCTGGGCCTGTTCTTC.